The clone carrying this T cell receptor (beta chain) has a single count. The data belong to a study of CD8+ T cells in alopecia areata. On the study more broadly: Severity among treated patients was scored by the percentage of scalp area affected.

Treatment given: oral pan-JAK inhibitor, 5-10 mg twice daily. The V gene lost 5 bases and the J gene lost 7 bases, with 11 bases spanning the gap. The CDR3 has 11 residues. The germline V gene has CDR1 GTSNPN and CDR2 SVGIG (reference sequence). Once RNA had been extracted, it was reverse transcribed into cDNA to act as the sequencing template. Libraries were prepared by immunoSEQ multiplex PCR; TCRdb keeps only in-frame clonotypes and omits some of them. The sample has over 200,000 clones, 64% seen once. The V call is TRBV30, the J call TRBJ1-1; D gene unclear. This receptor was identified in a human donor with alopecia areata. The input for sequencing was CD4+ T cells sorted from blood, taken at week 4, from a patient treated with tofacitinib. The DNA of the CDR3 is TGTGCCTGGTCCCCGTTGAATGAAGCTTTCTTT. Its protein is CAWSPLNEAFF.